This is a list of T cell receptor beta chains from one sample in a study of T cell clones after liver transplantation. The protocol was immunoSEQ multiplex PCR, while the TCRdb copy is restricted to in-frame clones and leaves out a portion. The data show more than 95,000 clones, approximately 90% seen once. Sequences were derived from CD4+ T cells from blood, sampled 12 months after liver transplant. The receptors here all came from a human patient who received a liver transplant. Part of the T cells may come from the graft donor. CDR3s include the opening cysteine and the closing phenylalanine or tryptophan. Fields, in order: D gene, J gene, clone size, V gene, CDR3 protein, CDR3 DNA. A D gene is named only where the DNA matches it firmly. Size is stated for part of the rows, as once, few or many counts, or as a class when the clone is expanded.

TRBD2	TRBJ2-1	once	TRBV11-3	CASSGLAVTASEQFF	TGTGCCAGTTCCGGACTAGCGGTAACCGCCAGTGAGCAGTTCTTC
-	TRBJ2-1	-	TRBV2	CASRPGTSNEQFF	TGTGCCAGCAGGCCCGGGACCTCCAATGAGCAGTTCTTC
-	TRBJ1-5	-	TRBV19	CASSPPGGWAQHF	TGTGCCAGTAGTCCACCGGGGGGGTGGGCCCAGCATTTT
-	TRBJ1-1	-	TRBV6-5	CASTPSGKYTEAFF	TGTGCCAGCACCCCATCAGGGAAATACACTGAAGCTTTCTTT
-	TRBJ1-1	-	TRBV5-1	CASTSPGATEAFF	TGCGCCAGCACCTCCCCAGGGGCCACTGAAGCTTTCTTT
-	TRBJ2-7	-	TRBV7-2	CASTSGPGAHEQYF	TGTGCCAGCACTTCTGGGCCAGGGGCTCACGAGCAGTACTTC
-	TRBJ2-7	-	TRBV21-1	CASSKGSSYEQYF	TGTGCCAGCAGCAAAGGTAGCTCCTACGAGCAGTACTTC
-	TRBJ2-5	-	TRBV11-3	CASSLEAGGETQYF	TGTGCCAGCAGCTTAGAGGCAGGCGGGGAGACCCAGTACTTC
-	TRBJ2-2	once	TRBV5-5	CASSLGAAGELFF	TGTGCCAGCAGCTTAGGGGCCGCCGGGGAGCTGTTTTTT
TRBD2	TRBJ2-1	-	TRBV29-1	CSSGTSGGNEQFF	TGCAGCTCAGGGACTAGCGGGGGTAATGAGCAGTTCTTC